One and the same sample provided the 32 T cell receptor beta chains below, sequenced in a study of early T cells in non-severe SARS-CoV-2 infection. TCRdb reanalysed the 5' RACE reads using MiXCR and keeps one entry per CDR3 protein. The sample has tens of thousands of distinct CDR3 sequences, roughly a fifth seen once; the top ten hold about 15%. The specimen was whole blood, collected at baseline. The receptors derive from an adult who was a healthcare worker with PCR-confirmed SARS-CoV-2 infection or an uninfected control (not recorded which).

The chain combines TRBV6-6 with TRBJ1-2; 7 bases fit TRBD1. V was clipped by 5 bases and J by 8 bases; unmatched bases: 8. CDR3 length: 13 amino acids. Germline CDR1 MNHNY, CDR2 SVGAGI (reference sequence). The CDR3 reads CASSAHRGDGYTF. The CDR3, as DNA: TGTGCCAGCAGTGCCCACAGGGGAGACGGCTACACCTTC.

V is TRBV12-3 or TRBV12-4 and J is TRBJ1-2; unclear D gene. This CDR3 spans 13 amino acids. Trimming took 3 bases from V and 2 from J, leaving 7 bases between them. CDR3 in amino acids: CASSFSQNYGYTF. CDR3 nucleotides: TGTGCCAGCAGTTTCAGCCAGAACTATGGCTACACCTTC.

V is TRBV7-9 and J is TRBJ2-3; 9 bases agree with TRBD2. Germline CDR1 and CDR2: SEHNR and FQNEAQ (reference sequence). V shed 5 bases and J 2 bases; nucleotides not matched to a gene: 5. This CDR3 has 15 amino acids. The chain's CDR3 is CASSSSGGLTDTQYF. CDR3 DNA: TGTGCCAGCAGCAGTAGCGGGGGACTCACAGATACGCAGTATTTT.

V is TRBV5-1 and J is TRBJ2-3; D gene unclear. Germline loops: CDR1 SGHRS, CDR2 YFSETQ. This CDR3 contains 15 residues. V lost 0 bases and J lost 0, with 8 bases in between. CDR3 region: CASSLGGRSTDTQYF. The CDR3, as DNA: TGCGCCAGCAGCTTGGGGGGTCGGAGCACAGATACGCAGTATTTT.

The chain links TRBV30 to TRBJ1-4, with no clear D. The CDR3 is made up of 15 amino acids. The ends were cut back, 1 base at V and 6 bases at J, with 15 bases in the middle. From germline, CDR1 is GTSNPN and CDR2 SVGIG (reference sequence). CDR3 nucleotide sequence: TGTGCCTGGAGTGATAGACCCCTAAGGGATGAAAAACTGTTTTTT. This sequence encodes CAWSDRPLRDEKLFF.

The chain uses TRBV29-1 and TRBJ2-7, with a tentative D call TRBD1 (5 bases). The CDR3 contains 13 residues. In germline, CDR1 is SQVTM, CDR2 ANQGSEA. Trimming took 5 bases from V and 5 from J, leaving 16 bases between them. The chain's CDR3 is CSVPQVPHHEQYF. The CDR3 coding sequence is TGCAGCGTTCCACAGGTCCCCCACCACGAGCAGTACTTC.

This clonotype was seen only a few times. V is TRBV25-1 and J is TRBJ1-6; maybe TRBD1 (5 bases). The CDR3 contains 14 residues. Trimming cost V 11 bases and J 8 bases, with 19 bases left between them. Germline values: CDR1 MGHDK, CDR2 SYGVNS. The CDR3 sequence: CAVADGGSDSPLHF. The CDR3 nucleotides are TGTGCCGTAGCAGACGGGGGGAGCGATTCACCCCTCCACTTT.

The rearrangement joins TRBV12-3 or TRBV12-4 to TRBJ2-1, with D possibly matching TRBD1 (5 bases). The V end lost 5 bases, the J end lost 0 bases, and 5 bases lay between the germline ends. This CDR3 contains 13 residues. The CDR3 sequence: CASSRGSYNEQFF. The CDR3 DNA is TGTGCCAGCAGTAGGGGCTCCTACAATGAGCAGTTCTTC.

This chain joins TRBV6-6 and TRBJ1-5; no clear D. The V gene's germline CDR1 is MNHNY and CDR2 SVGAGI (reference sequence). Trimming shortened V by 5 bases and J by 4 bases, and 9 bases separated the two germline ends. The CDR3 has 13 amino acids. The CDR3 region is CASSPTGNQPQHF. CDR3 nucleotide sequence: TGTGCCAGCAGTCCAACCGGGAATCAGCCCCAGCATTTT.

J is TRBJ2-1 and V is TRBV10-2, with D possibly matching TRBD2 (5 bases). Germline values: CDR1 WSHSY, CDR2 SAAADI. The ends were cut back, 8 bases at V and 12 bases at J, with 17 bases in the middle. The CDR3 has 12 amino acids. CDR3 protein: CASEGIDDGQFF. Here the CDR3 DNA reads TGCGCCAGCGAGGGTATCGATGACGGGCAGTTCTTC.

The gene calls are TRBV12-3 or TRBV12-4 and TRBJ2-7; 7 bases are a match to TRBD1. This CDR3 has 13 residues. The V and J ends lost 6 bases and 3 bases, in that order; junction bases with no gene match: 5. CDR3 in amino acids: CASRSYRGYEQYF. The DNA of the CDR3 is TGTGCCAGCAGATCCTACAGGGGCTACGAGCAGTACTTC.

The J gene is TRBJ2-3, the V gene TRBV20-1, with D hard to call. The CDR3 spans 15 residues. Trimming removed 6 bases at V and 2 bases at J, with 18 bases between. Germline V CDR1 and CDR2: DFQATT, SNEGSKA (reference sequence). This CDR3 reads CSALDRTLHTDTQYF. The DNA for the CDR3 is TGCAGTGCCCTTGATAGGACCCTTCACACAGATACGCAGTATTTT.

This rearrangement joins TRBV7-9 to TRBJ2-5; no firm D call. V was trimmed by 5 bases and J by 4 bases, leaving 5 bases between them. Per the germline V gene, CDR1 is SEHNR and CDR2 is FQNEAQ (reference sequence). The CDR3 sequence is 11 residues long. Here the CDR3 DNA reads TGTGCCAGCAGCACCACAGAGACCCAGTACTTC. Protein sequence: CASSTTETQYF.

This chain uses TRBV7-9 with TRBJ2-5; the match to TRBD2 covers 7 bases. The CDR3 length is 12 residues. CDR1 is SEHNR and CDR2 is FQNEAQ in the germline V gene (reference sequence). V dropped 5 bases and J dropped 4; count of bases not matched to a gene: 1. CDR3 sequence: CASSRGRETQYF. The CDR3 coding sequence is TGTGCCAGCAGCCGCGGGAGAGAGACCCAGTACTTC.

This clonotype was picked up a small number of times. This chain links TRBV5-1 with TRBJ1-2; the D gene is possibly TRBD1 (5 bases). Trimming pared 0 bases from V and 3 bases from J, leaving 12 bases between. CDR3 length equals 15 residues. Germline V gene lookup returns CDR1 SGHRS and CDR2 YFSETQ. The CDR3, as DNA: TGCGCCAGCAGCTTGGAAGGGGATCCATACTATGGCTACACCTTC. This translates into CASSLEGDPYYGYTF. Drawing the rest from reference TRBV5-1 and TRBJ1-2, the complete variable domain is KAGVTQTPRYLIKTRGQQVTLSCSPISGHRSVSWYQQTPGQGLQFLFEYFSETQRNKGNFPGRFSGRQFSNSRSEMNVSTLELGDSALYLCASSLEGDPYYGYTFGSGTRLTVV.

This clonotype has a handful of counts. The CDR3 DNA sequence: TGTGCCAGCGGACTAGCGGGGGTGAATGAGCAGTTCTTC. It yields the protein CASGLAGVNEQFF. V and J are TRBV7-3 and TRBJ2-1, with 13 bases aligning to TRBD2. CDR1 and CDR2 from the germline V gene are SGHTA and FQGTGA. The length of the CDR3 is 13 residues. J was trimmed by 7 bases and V by 8 bases; bases with no gene match: 2. The whole variable domain, filled in from reference TRBV7-3 and TRBJ2-1, reads GAGVSQTPSNKVTEKGKYVELRCDPISGHTALYWYRQSLGQGPEFLIYFQGTGAADDSGLPNDRFFAVRPEGSVSTLKIQRTERGDSAVYLCASGLAGVNEQFFGPGTRLTVL.

The CDR3 DNA is TGTGCCAGCAGCCTCCGGGACAGGGGCACCAAGCGCTACGAGCAGTACTTC. It yields the protein CASSLRDRGTKRYEQYF. The chain links TRBV11-2 to TRBJ2-7, with TRBD1 matching over 10 bases. This CDR3 contains 17 residues. Germline values: CDR1 SGHAT, CDR2 FQNNGV. With V trimmed by 5 bases and J by 3 bases, 13 bases remained unmatched.

The J gene is TRBJ2-1, the V gene TRBV14, with D perhaps matching TRBD2 (7 bases). Per germline, CDR1 SGHDN and CDR2 FVKESK. Trimming cost V 1 base and J 8 bases, with 15 bases left between them. This CDR3 region has 15 residues. The CDR3 loop is CASSQAARGGDEQFF. CDR3 in DNA: TGTGCCAGCAGCCAAGCAGCCAGGGGAGGGGATGAGCAGTTCTTC.

V gene TRBV18 combines with J gene TRBJ2-7; D is possibly TRBD2 (6 bases). The CDR3 sequence is 14 residues long. Germline CDR1 and CDR2: KGHSH and LQKENI. Trimming removed 3 bases from V and 5 bases from J, with 14 bases in between. The CDR3 sequence: CASSPLAQSDEQYF. DNA of the CDR3: TGTGCCAGCTCACCGCTAGCGCAGTCGGACGAGCAGTACTTC. Together with reference TRBV18 and TRBJ2-7, the CDR3 gives the full variable domain: NAGVMQNPRHLVRRRGQEARLRCSPMKGHSHVYWYRQLPEEGLKFMVYLQKENIIDESGMPKERFSAEFPKEGPSILRIQQVVRGDSAAYFCASSPLAQSDEQYFGPGTRLTVT.

V usage is TRBV12-5 and J usage is TRBJ2-3; TRBD2 matches 7 bases. J lost 2 bases, V lost 1 base, and 6 bases had no gene match. Per germline, CDR1 LGHNT and CDR2 FRNRAP. The CDR3 extends over 16 amino acids. The CDR3 nucleotides read TGTGCTAGTGGTTTGGGATCGAGCGGGGACACAGATACGCAGTATTTT. Protein product: CASGLGSSGDTDTQYF.

The V and J genes are TRBV27 and TRBJ2-3, with 8 bases aligning to TRBD1. In germline, CDR1 is MNHEY, CDR2 SMNVEV (reference sequence). This CDR3 contains 14 residues. The V and J ends lost 1 base and 4 bases, in that order; junction bases with no gene match: 1. CDR3 loop: CASSLLQGADTQYF. CDR3 nucleotide sequence: TGTGCCAGCAGTTTATTACAGGGGGCAGATACGCAGTATTTT.

This chain's CDR3 is CSASTTNYGYTF. In DNA, the CDR3 is TGCAGTGCTTCCACAACTAACTATGGCTACACCTTC. This chain connects TRBV20-1 to TRBJ1-2; D uncertain. V lost 5 bases and J lost 0, with 7 bases in between. Germline CDR1 is DFQATT and CDR2 is SNEGSKA (reference sequence). This CDR3 has 12 residues.

The chain combines TRBV12-3 or TRBV12-4 with TRBJ1-1; D possibly corresponds to TRBD1 (6 bases). The CDR3 contains 15 residues. The V end was cut by 7 bases, the J end by 0 bases, with 15 bases between. The CDR3 DNA follows: TGTGCCAGCAACACACCGGGACACTTGAACACTGAAGCTTTCTTT. This codes for CASNTPGHLNTEAFF.

The chain employs TRBV30 and TRBJ2-5; D ambiguous. Germline V CDR1 and CDR2: GTSNPN, SVGIG (reference sequence). The CDR3 runs 13 residues. V was shortened by 0 bases and J by 2 bases, with 7 bases between the two germline ends. The CDR3, as DNA: TGTGCCTGGAGTGTTTACAGACAAGAGACCCAGTACTTC. Translation gives CAWSVYRQETQYF.

The chain links TRBV2 to TRBJ2-3; D perhaps matches TRBD2 (5 bases). Germline V gives CDR1 SNHLY, CDR2 FYNNEI. The CDR3 is 13 amino acids. The V and J ends lost 4 bases and 14 bases respectively, with 19 bases between them. The CDR3 DNA is TGTGCCAGCAGTGGGACTCCCCTCGAACTGAGGTATTTT. Protein product: CASSGTPLELRYF. Complete variable domain (other parts from reference TRBV2 and TRBJ2-3): EPEVTQTPSHQVTQMGQEVILRCVPISNHLYFYWYRQILGQKVEFLVSFYNNEISEKSEIFDDQFSVERPDGSNFTLKIRSTKLEDSAMYFCASSGTPLELRYFGPGTRLTVL.

This clonotype turned up a few times. This chain uses TRBV9 with TRBJ2-3, with D tentatively TRBD2 (6 bases). The CDR3 runs 12 residues. V was shortened by 4 bases and J by 5 bases, with 8 bases between the two germline ends. Germline V lookup: CDR1 SGDLS, CDR2 YYNGEE. The CDR3 DNA reads as TGTGCCAGCAGCACAGCGGGAGATACGCAGTATTTT. Amino acids: CASSTAGDTQYF.

This clonotype has just a few counts. The rearrangement uses TRBV6-6 and TRBJ1-1; TRBD1 is a possible D gene (5 bases). This CDR3 has 14 amino acids. The germline CDR1 and CDR2 sequences are MNHNY and SVGAGI (reference sequence). Trimming left V 4 bases short and J 1 base short, with 10 bases between. DNA for the CDR3: TGTGCCAGCAGTTTTAGTACAGGGAACACTGAAGCTTTCTTT. The encoded protein is CASSFSTGNTEAFF.

This clonotype was counted a few times. This rearrangement joins TRBV20-1 to TRBJ2-1; 8 nucleotides align to TRBD2. CDR1 is DFQATT and CDR2 is SNEGSKA in the germline V gene (reference sequence). Trimming removed 3 bases from V and 7 bases from J; junction bases left unmatched: 8. The CDR3 runs 14 residues. CDR3 sequence (DNA): TGCAGTGCTAGTGGTCGACTAGCGAGTAATGAGCAGTTCTTC. Protein product: CSASGRLASNEQFF.

This chain links TRBV2 with TRBJ2-7, with D hard to call. Deletions cut 2 bases from V and 0 bases from J, with 8 bases between. From germline, CDR1 is SNHLY and CDR2 FYNNEI. This CDR3 has 14 amino acids. CDR3 region: CASSELVSSYEQYF. CDR3 DNA: TGTGCCAGCAGTGAACTCGTCAGCTCCTACGAGCAGTACTTC. Filled out from reference TRBV2 and TRBJ2-7, the complete variable domain reads EPEVTQTPSHQVTQMGQEVILRCVPISNHLYFYWYRQILGQKVEFLVSFYNNEISEKSEIFDDQFSVERPDGSNFTLKIRSTKLEDSAMYFCASSELVSSYEQYFGPGTRLTVT.

This clonotype was seen more than once but under ten times. The gene calls are TRBV10-3 and TRBJ1-1; TRBD1 matches at 8 bases. J was trimmed by 4 bases and V by 5 bases; bases with no gene match: 6. Germline V gives CDR1 ENHRY, CDR2 SYGVKD. The CDR3 length is 14 residues. The CDR3 region is CAISKTGEATEAFF. The DNA of the CDR3 is TGTGCCATCAGTAAGACAGGGGAGGCCACTGAAGCTTTCTTT.

The chain is built from TRBV15 and TRBJ1-1; D gene uncertain. CDR3 length: 12 residues. Germline V gene lookup returns CDR1 LNHNV and CDR2 YYDKDF (reference sequence). Trimming took 0 bases from V and 9 from J, leaving 8 bases between them. CDR3 sequence (DNA): TGTGCCACCAGCAGAGATCAACAGCAAGCTTTCTTT. It encodes CATSRDQQQAFF.

The rearrangement joins TRBV10-3 to TRBJ1-1; TRBD1 matches at 8 bases. Losses at the gene ends were 10 bases for V and 1 base for J; bases not matched to a gene: 5. Germline V CDR1 and CDR2: ENHRY, SYGVKD. The CDR3 consists of 13 residues. CDR3 DNA: TGTGCCACACGGACAGGGCCGAACACTGAAGCTTTCTTT. As protein: CATRTGPNTEAFF.